This T cell receptor (beta chain) was captured in a study of T cells in Graves' hyperthyroidism and ophthalmopathy. The overall study: Pretreatment peripheral blood was obtained at initial diagnosis. The study, taken as a whole, reports: The model made its ophthalmopathy prediction, and onset followed a median roughly six months later.

TCR beta CDR3 sequences were amplified from RNA transcripts. When the TCR CDR3 underwent first-round RT-PCR, the HTBI primer set was used. One entry per CDR3 protein, called by TCRdb with MiXCR from the multiplex PCR reads. Of 130,000 to 150,000 distinct CDR3 sequences listed, around 20% are singletons. This clonotype came up a few times. Its antigen is currently unknown. Deletions cut 0 bases from V and 8 bases from J, with 17 bases between. The CDR3 is 15 residues long. The germline V gene has CDR1 DFQATT and CDR2 SNEGSKA (reference sequence). The sequence was obtained from a woman between 45 and 60 years old with Graves' hyperthyroidism that later progressed to Graves' ophthalmopathy. Sequencing used blood. The rearrangement joins TRBV20-1 to TRBJ1-3, with D uncertain. CDR3 residues: CSARDGIPKRDTIYF. CDR3 bases: TGCAGTGCTAGAGATGGAATTCCTAAACGGGACACCATATATTTT.